Below are 26 T cell receptor beta chains sequenced from a single sample in a study of shared clonotypes between healthy human individuals. The data were produced by immunoSEQ multiplex PCR, yet TCRdb's version contains in-frame clones alone and is incomplete. The sample contains about 560,000 clones, around three quarters of which appear only once. Sequencing used PBMCs. These receptors all stem from a woman aged 35 to 49 in good health. Some clones in this sample may be carry-over from other donors' samples.

V gene TRBV5-4 combines with J gene TRBJ1-4, with D unresolved. Germline V gives CDR1 SGHNT, CDR2 YYREEE (reference sequence). V was pared by 0 bases and J by 8 bases, with 5 bases between. The CDR3 is 12 amino acids. DNA for the CDR3: TGTGCCAGCAGCTTGGAGCACGAAAAACTGTTTTTT. Its protein product is CASSLEHEKLFF.

The CDR3 DNA reads TGTGCCAGCAGCTTGGGGGCAGGCCAAGAGACCCAGTACTTC. It codes for CASSLGAGQETQYF. The gene calls are TRBV5-4 and TRBJ2-5, with no clear D. This CDR3 is 14 amino acids long. From germline, CDR1 is SGHNT and CDR2 YYREEE (reference sequence). The germline V and J ends were trimmed by 0 bases and 1 base, with 7 bases remaining between them.

This chain links TRBV28 with TRBJ2-2, with D possibly matching TRBD2 (5 bases). The V gene lost 0 bases and the J gene lost 8 bases, with 13 bases spanning the gap. CDR1 is MDHEN, CDR2 SYDVKM, per germline. This CDR3 has 15 amino acids. CDR3 bases: TGTGCCAGCAGTTTATGGGCGGGTGCGAGGGGGGAGCTGTTTTTT. Amino acid sequence: CASSLWAGARGELFF.

This chain connects TRBV5-1 to TRBJ1-1; no reliable D call. Germline V gene sequence: CDR1 SGHRS, CDR2 YFSETQ. V lost 6 bases and J 5 bases, leaving 23 bases between the germline ends. The CDR3 is 16 amino acids. CDR3 nucleotide sequence: TGCGCCAGCACTCCCTTTTCGGCAGCTGAGGGTACTGAAGCTTTCTTT. Protein: CASTPFSAAEGTEAFF.

The chain has TRBV29-1 and TRBJ1-5; TRBD1 might be the D (5 bases). The ends were cut back, 7 bases at V and 0 bases at J, with 16 bases in the middle. This CDR3 has 15 amino acids. CDR1 is SQVTM and CDR2 is ANQGSEA in the germline V gene. The CDR3 DNA sequence: TGCAGCGCTAGTGTCGGGGGTTATAGCAATCAGCCCCAGCATTTT. Amino acids: CSASVGGYSNQPQHF. The entire variable domain, with the rest obtained from reference TRBV29-1 and TRBJ1-5, is as follows: SAVISQKPSRDICQRGTSLTIQCQVDSQVTMMFWYRQQPGQSLTLIATANQGSEATYESGFVIDKFPISRPNLTFSTLTVSNMSPEDSSIYLCSASVGGYSNQPQHFGDGTRLSIL.

The J gene is TRBJ1-5, the V gene TRBV4-1, with TRBD1 as a possible D gene (5 bases). CDR3 length equals 18 residues. Germline-derived CDR1 and CDR2 are MGHRA and YSYEKL. The V and J ends lost 0 bases and 0 bases respectively, with 15 bases between them. CDR3 sequence (DNA): TGCGCCAGCAGCCAAGATCCCCGGCCCGGGACTAGCAATCAGCCCCAGCATTTT. It codes for CASSQDPRPGTSNQPQHF.

This chain connects TRBV5-1 to TRBJ2-7, with D unclear. This CDR3 is built from 13 residues. Germline CDR1 and CDR2: SGHRS and YFSETQ. The V end lost 4 bases, the J end lost 3 bases, and 11 bases lay between the germline ends. The CDR3: CASSPRPDYEQYF. The CDR3 DNA is TGCGCCAGCAGCCCCCGCCCGGACTACGAGCAGTACTTC.

The chain couples TRBV28 to TRBJ1-1, with TRBD1 as a possible D gene (6 bases). The CDR3 is made up of 14 amino acids. Germline V CDR1 and CDR2: MDHEN, SYDVKM. Between the trimmed V and J ends, which lost 5 bases and 4 bases, there was a span of 14 bases. CDR3 sequence: CASSTPGEGTEAFF. The CDR3 DNA reads as TGTGCCAGCAGTACCCCAGGGGAGGGCACTGAAGCTTTCTTT.

The chain is built from TRBV7-9 and TRBJ2-3; a weak D match, TRBD1 (5 bases). V was shortened by 8 bases and J by 0 bases, with 15 bases between the two germline ends. This CDR3 spans 15 amino acids. CDR1 is SEHNR and CDR2 is FQNEAQ in the germline V gene (reference sequence). CDR3 loop: CASFQGRGSTDTQYF. The CDR3 DNA reads TGTGCCAGCTTCCAGGGTAGGGGTAGCACAGATACGCAGTATTTT.

For this clone: This likely reflects a read error, since a far larger clone is one base away. The V gene is TRBV5-1, the J gene TRBJ1-1, with 7 bases fitting TRBD1. CDR3 length: 15 residues. Germline assignment: CDR1 SGHRS and CDR2 YFSETQ. The CDR3 protein is CASSLATGPHTEASF. CDR3 sequence (DNA): TGCGCCAGCAGCTTGGCGACAGGGCCCCACACTGAAGCTTCCTTT.

This chain joins TRBV25-1 and TRBJ2-6; D uncertain. Deletions cut 7 bases from V and 0 bases from J, with 7 bases between. The CDR3 consists of 14 residues. In germline, CDR1 is MGHDK, CDR2 SYGVNS. CDR3 sequence reads: CASKVPSGANVLTF. DNA for the CDR3: TGTGCCAGCAAAGTGCCCTCTGGGGCCAACGTCCTGACTTTC.

J is TRBJ1-4 and V is TRBV5-3; TRBD1 might be the D (6 bases). TRBV5-3 counts as an open reading frame of uncertain function. The V and J ends lost 0 bases and 8 bases respectively, with 17 bases between them. CDR3 size: 16 residues. CDR3 residues: CARSLVTPRGSEKLFF. The CDR3 DNA is TGTGCCAGAAGCTTGGTAACTCCCAGGGGCTCAGAAAAACTGTTTTTT.

The rearrangement links TRBV2 to TRBJ1-2; possible D gene TRBD1, 5 bases. The V end lost 9 bases, the J end lost 7 bases, and 12 bases lay between the germline ends. Germline V gene lookup returns CDR1 SNHLY and CDR2 FYNNEI. The CDR3 has 11 amino acids. The CDR3 region has the DNA TGTGCCAGTGGGGGGGACCTTGGCTACACCTTC. Its protein product is CASGGDLGYTF.

This clone was seen once. The V and J genes are TRBV27 and TRBJ2-5; D possibly corresponds to TRBD1 (6 bases). The CDR3 has 14 amino acids. Trimming removed 2 bases from V and 3 bases from J, with 10 bases in between. The V gene's germline CDR1 is MNHEY and CDR2 SMNVEV (reference sequence). This CDR3 is CASSLGQGKETQYF. CDR3 in DNA: TGTGCCAGCAGTTTAGGGCAGGGGAAAGAGACCCAGTACTTC.

The genes are TRBV4-1 and TRBJ2-7, with D unclear. CDR1 is MGHRA and CDR2 is YSYEKL in the germline V gene. V shed 0 bases and J shed 2 bases, with 8 bases lying between them. The CDR3 loop spans 14 amino acids. Here the CDR3 reads CASSQDDRTYEQYF. CDR3 in DNA: TGCGCCAGCAGCCAAGATGATCGGACCTACGAGCAGTACTTC.

This clone was recorded only once. The same CDR3 is also encoded by other DNA sequences in this sample. V is TRBV18 and J is TRBJ2-2, with D unresolved. The CDR3 sequence is 13 residues long. Germline assignment: CDR1 KGHSH and CDR2 LQKENI. V was trimmed by 2 bases and J by 1 base, leaving 2 bases between them. The CDR3 reads CASSPLNTGELFF. In DNA, the CDR3 is TGTGCCAGCTCACCATTGAACACCGGGGAGCTGTTTTTT.

The gene calls are TRBV7-2 and TRBJ1-3; the D is unclear. V was cut by 5 bases and J by 4 bases, with 12 bases left in between. There are 14 residues in the CDR3. Germline assignment: CDR1 SGHTA and CDR2 FQGNSA. The CDR3 region has the DNA TGTGCCAGCAGCCCGGCGGTGGGGGGAAACACCATATATTTT. Translation: CASSPAVGGNTIYF.

The V and J genes are TRBV11-2 and TRBJ2-7; D gene unclear. Germline V gene data show CDR1 as SGHAT and CDR2 as FQNNGV. This CDR3 comprises 12 residues. With 5 bases removed from V and 2 bases from J, the gap between germline ends came to 7 bases. This chain's CDR3 is CASSQPTYEQYF. CDR3 bases: TGTGCCAGCAGCCAACCAACCTACGAGCAGTACTTC.

V and J are TRBV5-4 and TRBJ2-5, with D maybe TRBD1 (6 bases). Germline loops: CDR1 SGHNT, CDR2 YYREEE (reference sequence). The V and J ends lost 2 bases and 4 bases respectively, with 12 bases between them. The CDR3 length is 14 residues. CDR3: CASSFTDSGETQYF. In nucleotides, the CDR3 is TGTGCCAGCAGCTTTACGGACAGTGGAGAGACCCAGTACTTC.

The rearrangement uses TRBV5-6 and TRBJ2-2, with 11 bases aligning to TRBD1. The CDR3 contains 17 residues. Germline CDR1 reads SGHDT; CDR2 reads YYEEEE. V lost 0 bases and J lost 4; bases outside the gene matches: 5. The CDR3 spells CASSLALGTGGTGELFF. CDR3 bases: TGTGCCAGCAGCTTGGCTCTCGGGACAGGGGGCACCGGGGAGCTGTTTTTT. The entire variable domain, with the rest obtained from reference TRBV5-6 and TRBJ2-2, is as follows: DAGVTQSPTHLIKTRGQQVTLRCSPKSGHDTVSWYQQALGQGPQFIFQYYEEEERQRGNFPDRFSGHQFPNYSSELNVNALLLGDSALYLCASSLALGTGGTGELFFGEGSRLTVL.

The rearrangement uses TRBV7-2 and TRBJ1-4; no clear D. The V gene lost 1 base and the J gene lost 4 bases, with 7 bases spanning the gap. The CDR3 sequence is 14 residues long. Per germline, CDR1 SGHTA and CDR2 FQGNSA. The CDR3 nucleotides read TGTGCCAGCAGCTTAGGACGGCGTAATGAAAAACTGTTTTTT. It is translated as CASSLGRRNEKLFF. Complete variable domain (other parts from reference TRBV7-2 and TRBJ1-4): GAGVSQSPSNKVTEKGKDVELRCDPISGHTALYWYRQSLGQGLEFLIYFQGNSAPDKSGLPSDRFSAERTGGSVSTLTIQRTQQEDSAVYLCASSLGRRNEKLFFGSGTQLSVL.

This rearrangement joins TRBV18 to TRBJ2-2, with D hard to call. Per the germline V gene, CDR1 is KGHSH and CDR2 is LQKENI. This CDR3 region has 15 residues. V dropped 3 bases and J dropped 7 bases, with 15 bases sitting between them. The CDR3 sequence: CASSPPLRPLGELFF. The CDR3 bases are TGTGCCAGCTCACCTCCCTTGCGTCCCCTCGGGGAGCTGTTTTTT.

CDR3 DNA sequence: TGTGCCAGCAGTTTGGGGGGCCCGAACACCGGGGAGCTGTTTTTT. This encodes CASSLGGPNTGELFF. The gene calls are TRBV28 and TRBJ2-2; D is tentatively TRBD1 or TRBD2 (6 bases each). The CDR3 totals 15 residues. With 3 bases removed from V and 0 bases from J, the gap between germline ends came to 8 bases. Per the germline V gene, CDR1 is MDHEN and CDR2 is SYDVKM.

This chain connects TRBV19 to TRBJ1-5; D ambiguous. This CDR3 spans 13 amino acids. V gave up 5 bases and J gave up 3 bases, with 8 bases separating them. CDR1 LNHDA and CDR2 SQIVND come from the germline V gene (reference sequence). The CDR3 protein is CASSLAYNQPQHF. The CDR3 nucleotides are TGTGCCAGTAGTCTGGCTTACAATCAGCCCCAGCATTTT.

The chain carries TRBV27 and TRBJ2-7; D may match TRBD1 or TRBD2 (7 bases each). The V end lost 5 bases, the J end lost 5 bases, and 19 bases lay between the germline ends. Germline lookup yields CDR1 MNHEY and CDR2 SMNVEV (reference sequence). This CDR3 contains 15 residues. This CDR3 reads CASSPFQGGEDEQYF. The CDR3 DNA reads as TGTGCCAGCAGTCCGTTCCAGGGGGGGGAGGACGAGCAGTACTTC.

In this sample, this clone turned up once. The chain carries TRBV7-9 and TRBJ2-1; 8 bases are a match to TRBD1. Trimming at V came to 2 bases and at J to 3 bases, leaving 3 bases not matched to a gene. The CDR3 runs to 15 residues. CDR1 is SEHNR and CDR2 is FQNEAQ in the germline V gene (reference sequence). This chain's CDR3 is CASSLTGGYYNEQFF. The CDR3, as DNA: TGTGCCAGCAGCTTAACAGGGGGTTACTACAATGAGCAGTTCTTC.